These 16 T cell receptor beta chains were all obtained from the same sample, sequenced in a study of T-cell memory formation after mild COVID-19. Via MiXCR, TCRdb re-called the 5' RACE reads, giving one row per CDR3 protein. The data hold around 250,000 distinct CDR3 sequences, with 16% observed a single time. Source material: PBMCs or a T cell subset sorted from them (not recorded which). The receptors derive from a man younger than 35 who had mild COVID-19 (a few samples of this study predate the infection). Cell type and time point are not known.

This clonotype appeared a few times. The rearrangement joins TRBV29-1 to TRBJ1-5, with 7 nucleotides matching TRBD1. The germline V gene has CDR1 SQVTM and CDR2 ANQGSEA. V dropped 4 bases and J dropped 1; count of bases not matched to a gene: 7. The CDR3 covers 15 residues. Here the CDR3 reads CSVGTGIGSNQPQHF. CDR3 DNA: TGCAGCGTTGGGACAGGAATAGGGAGCAATCAGCCCCAGCATTTT.

CDR3 nucleotide sequence: TGTGCCAGCAGCTCTTCCCGCGGGTTCGGGGAGCAGTACTTC. Protein sequence: CASSSSRGFGEQYF. The gene calls are TRBV11-2 and TRBJ2-7, with a weak D call TRBD2 (5 bases). Per germline, CDR1 SGHAT and CDR2 FQNNGV. This CDR3 comprises 14 residues. V was cut by 4 bases and J by 7 bases, with 17 bases left in between.

This clonotype appeared a few times. The gene calls are TRBV5-1 and TRBJ1-2, with a possible D match to TRBD1 (5 bases). V was clipped by 3 bases and J by 5 bases, with 17 bases between them. Per germline, CDR1 SGHRS and CDR2 YFSETQ. The CDR3 spans 15 residues. CDR3 region: CASSWTSRLSYGYTF. The CDR3 nucleotides read TGCGCCAGCAGCTGGACAAGTCGCCTCAGTTATGGCTACACCTTC.

J is TRBJ1-3 and V is TRBV6-4, with D perhaps matching TRBD1 (6 bases). Germline lookup yields CDR1 MRHNA and CDR2 SNTAGT. Trimming stripped 9 bases from V and 2 bases from J, with 11 bases between. The CDR3 has 13 amino acids. CDR3 nucleotides: TGTGCCAGGAAACGGGGGCCTGGAAACACCATATATTTT. Protein: CARKRGPGNTIYF.

This clonotype was counted between two and nine times. The V and J genes are TRBV7-9 and TRBJ2-1; 8 bases map to TRBD2. Germline values: CDR1 SEHNR, CDR2 FQNEAQ (reference sequence). V was pared by 8 bases and J by 6 bases, with 3 bases of the junction left unmatched. The CDR3 contains 12 residues. The CDR3 region has the DNA TGTGCCAGCGCGGGGGGCCCCAATGAGCAGTTCTTC. This sequence encodes CASAGGPNEQFF.

The V and J genes are TRBV7-9 and TRBJ2-5; 7 bases fit TRBD2. The CDR3 runs to 15 residues. Germline V lookup: CDR1 SEHNR, CDR2 FQNEAQ (reference sequence). The V and J ends lost 2 bases and 1 base, in that order; junction bases with no gene match: 4. CDR3 amino acids: CASSLQAGIQETQYF. In DNA, the CDR3 is TGTGCCAGCAGCTTACAAGCGGGGATCCAAGAGACCCAGTACTTC.

The sample holds a few counts of this clonotype. This sequence joins TRBV7-2 and TRBJ1-3; D ambiguous. The germline V gene encodes CDR1 SGHTA and CDR2 FQGNSA. V lost 2 bases and J lost 0, with 11 bases in between. The CDR3 totals 16 residues. The CDR3 nucleotides are TGTGCCAGCAGCTTAAATACAAGACCCTCTGGAAACACCATATATTTT. It yields the protein CASSLNTRPSGNTIYF.

The V and J genes are TRBV7-2 and TRBJ2-2; TRBD2 matches at 12 bases. Germline V gene data show CDR1 as SGHTA and CDR2 as FQGNSA. The CDR3 runs 20 residues. Trimming cost V 3 bases and J 6 bases; bases outside gene matches: 17. The CDR3 sequence is CASSFVRTSGTPNGAGELFF. The CDR3 nucleotides read TGTGCCAGCAGCTTCGTTCGGACTAGCGGGACCCCTAATGGTGCCGGGGAGCTGTTTTTT. Looking up the rest from reference TRBV7-2 and TRBJ2-2 gives the full variable domain: GAGVSQSPSNKVTEKGKDVELRCDPISGHTALYWYRQSLGQGLEFLIYFQGNSAPDKSGLPSDRFSAERTGGSVSTLTIQRTQQEDSAVYLCASSFVRTSGTPNGAGELFFGEGSRLTVL.

This clonotype was picked up a small number of times. The chain employs TRBV5-6 and TRBJ1-2, with a weak D call TRBD1 (6 bases). The germline V and J ends were trimmed by 0 bases and 0 bases, with 12 bases remaining between them. This CDR3 contains 16 residues. The germline CDR1 and CDR2 sequences are SGHDT and YYEEEE. The CDR3 loop reads CASSLGTGLANYGYTF. The DNA of the CDR3 is TGTGCCAGCAGCTTGGGTACAGGGCTAGCTAACTATGGCTACACCTTC.

This chain links TRBV6-2 or TRBV6-3 with TRBJ1-1; TRBD1 agrees at 9 bases. From germline, CDR1 is MNHEY and CDR2 SVGEGT. With V trimmed by 6 bases and J by 5 bases, 10 bases remained unmatched. The CDR3 contains 15 residues. For the CDR3, the DNA is TGTGCCAGCAGACCTAATTGGGACAGGGAAACTGAAGCTTTCTTT. This gives the protein CASRPNWDRETEAFF.

In this sample, this clonotype turned up a few times. The chain has TRBV6-2 or TRBV6-3 and TRBJ2-7; TRBD2 might be the D (7 bases). V shed 0 bases and J shed 4 bases, with 13 bases lying between them. The CDR3 spans 15 residues. Germline V CDR1 and CDR2: MNHEY, SVGEGT. The CDR3 region is CASSYSGGPWYEQYV. DNA for the CDR3: TGTGCCAGCAGTTACTCGGGGGGGCCTTGGTACGAGCAGTACGTC.

This sequence joins TRBV5-5 and TRBJ2-4; D could derive from TRBD1 or TRBD2 (5 bases each). The ends were cut back, 4 bases at V and 7 bases at J, with 18 bases in the middle. CDR1 SGHKS and CDR2 YYEKEE come from the germline V gene (reference sequence). The CDR3 is made up of 15 amino acids. CDR3 nucleotides: TGTGCCAGCAGCGGTAGGGACCTCACCCGGAACATTCAGTACTTC. As protein: CASSGRDLTRNIQYF.

Ten or more counts support this clonotype. Compared with germline, one end of the junction differs, possibly owing to a read error. The chain employs TRBV4-2 and TRBJ2-5, with 11 bases aligning to TRBD2. Germline assignment: CDR1 LGHNA and CDR2 YNFKEQ. The CDR3 is 16 residues long. The CDR3 region is CASSQEPTSGAAKVIF. CDR3 bases: TGTGCCAGCAGCCAAGAGCCGACTAGCGGGGCCGCTAAAGTGATCTTC.

This clonotype occurred a few times. The V gene is TRBV4-2, the J gene TRBJ2-1, with unresolved D. The CDR3 is 12 amino acids. In germline, CDR1 is LGHNA, CDR2 YNFKEQ. V was pared by 1 base and J by 6 bases, with 4 bases between. The CDR3 DNA sequence: TGTGCCAGCAGCCAAGTATCCAATGAGCAGTTCTTC. Translating it yields CASSQVSNEQFF.

V and J are TRBV14 and TRBJ2-3; the D is unclear. Trimming stripped 4 bases from V and 5 bases from J, with 10 bases between. The CDR3 length is 13 residues. Germline values: CDR1 SGHDN, CDR2 FVKESK. This chain's CDR3 is CASSPQPGDTQYF. The CDR3 DNA follows: TGTGCCAGCAGCCCCCAACCCGGAGATACGCAGTATTTT.

The chain uses TRBV12-3 or TRBV12-4 and TRBJ1-6, with unresolved D. This CDR3 has 13 amino acids. The germline V and J ends were trimmed by 3 bases and 13 bases, with 13 bases remaining between them. The CDR3 nucleotides read TGTGCCAGCAGTTTCGGGGAATGTTTTCCCCTCCACTTT. Protein sequence: CASSFGECFPLHF.